The 25 T cell receptor beta chains below were found in one sample sequenced in a study of blood T cell repertoires in COVID-19. Measured with immunoSEQ multiplex PCR; TCRdb has only the in-frame clones, and not every one. Of under 80,000 clones listed, roughly nine tenths are singletons. The sequenced sample was peripheral blood. Receptor source: a man aged 80 or over in a cohort sampled during active COVID-19.

The chain joins TRBV5-1 to TRBJ2-3; 9 bases are shared with TRBD2. The CDR3 is 15 amino acids. J lost 2 bases, V lost 4 bases, and 5 bases had no gene match. The germline V gene has CDR1 SGHRS and CDR2 YFSETQ. The CDR3 DNA sequence: TGCGCCAGCAGCGCCGGACTAGCGACCACAGATACGCAGTATTTT. Amino acids: CASSAGLATTDTQYF.

The chain links TRBV4-1 to TRBJ1-2, with a possible D match to TRBD1 (5 bases). The germline V and J ends were trimmed by 3 bases and 6 bases, with 14 bases remaining between them. CDR1 is MGHRA and CDR2 is YSYEKL in the germline V gene. This CDR3 contains 14 residues. The CDR3 DNA reads TGCGCCAGCAGCCAGGGGAGGGGTGGCGATGGCTACACCTTC. Translating gives CASSQGRGGDGYTF.

The rearrangement links TRBV7-2 to TRBJ2-5; 7 bases agree with TRBD1. The CDR3 is 15 amino acids. V trimming: 4 bases; J trimming: 1 base; junction bases outside the gene matches: 6. Germline lookup yields CDR1 SGHTA and CDR2 FQGNSA. The CDR3 protein is CASSSGQVTQETQYF. For the CDR3, the DNA is TGTGCCAGCAGCTCCGGACAGGTAACCCAAGAGACCCAGTACTTC.

The chain employs TRBV4-3 and TRBJ1-6; D gene unclear. This CDR3 has 13 amino acids. Deletions cut 1 base from V and 6 bases from J, with 4 bases between. The germline V gene encodes CDR1 LGHNA and CDR2 YSLEER. Here the CDR3 DNA reads TGCGCCAGCAGCCAAGTTCTTAATTCACCCCTCCACTTT. Protein: CASSQVLNSPLHF.

The chain has TRBV4-1 and TRBJ2-7; TRBD1 aligns across 9 bases. The V and J ends lost 4 bases and 6 bases, in that order; junction bases with no gene match: 13. Germline V gives CDR1 MGHRA, CDR2 YSYEKL. The CDR3 contains 16 residues. The CDR3: CASSPSPGQGLGEQYF. The DNA of the CDR3 is TGCGCCAGCAGCCCCTCTCCGGGACAGGGTTTAGGCGAGCAGTACTTC.

The chain links TRBV6-5 to TRBJ1-1; 9 nucleotides line up with TRBD1. Germline V lookup: CDR1 MNHEY, CDR2 SVGAGI. Losses at the gene ends were 6 bases for V and 7 bases for J; bases not matched to a gene: 9. The CDR3 is made up of 14 amino acids. The CDR3 here is CASRRQGVKGEAFF. DNA of the CDR3: TGTGCCAGCAGAAGACAGGGGGTGAAGGGTGAAGCTTTCTTT.

The V gene is TRBV5-5, the J gene TRBJ2-3; TRBD1 agrees at 11 bases. J was trimmed by 4 bases and V by 4 bases; bases with no gene match: 2. The CDR3 sequence is 14 residues long. CDR1 SGHKS and CDR2 YYEKEE come from the germline V gene (reference sequence). CDR3 coding DNA: TGTGCCAGCAGCCGGGACAGGGGGTCAGATACGCAGTATTTT. It translates to CASSRDRGSDTQYF.

The chain carries TRBV7-9 and TRBJ2-1; 9 bases are a match to TRBD2. CDR1 is SEHNR, CDR2 FQNEAQ, per germline (reference sequence). V gave up 0 bases and J gave up 3 bases; unmatched junction bases: 6. The CDR3 totals 17 residues. CDR3 DNA: TGTGCCAGCAGCTTAGCTGGACTAGCGAGCTACTACAATGAGCAGTTCTTC. It codes for CASSLAGLASYYNEQFF.

The CDR3 reads CASSLTGGETEAFF. In nucleotides, the CDR3 is TGTGCCAGCAGCTTGACAGGGGGCGAAACTGAAGCTTTCTTT. V usage is TRBV7-9 and J usage is TRBJ1-1; 10 bases match TRBD1. V was clipped by 3 bases and J by 5 bases; unmatched bases: 3. CDR3 length: 14 amino acids. The V gene's germline CDR1 is SEHNR and CDR2 FQNEAQ (reference sequence).

This sequence joins TRBV19 and TRBJ1-2, with TRBD1 identical over 8 bases. Germline loops: CDR1 LNHDA, CDR2 SQIVND (reference sequence). J was trimmed by 4 bases and V by 6 bases; bases with no gene match: 10. CDR3 size: 15 residues. Written as DNA, the CDR3 is TGTGCCAGTAGCCTCAGGGGGCGAGGAGGCTATGGCTACACCTTC. Its protein product is CASSLRGRGGYGYTF.

The chain recombines TRBV5-1 with TRBJ1-3, with unresolved D. The length of the CDR3 is 15 residues. Germline V lookup: CDR1 SGHRS, CDR2 YFSETQ. V was pared by 6 bases and J by 0 bases, with 13 bases between. CDR3 loop: CASTIEVLSGNTIYF. CDR3 nucleotides: TGCGCCAGCACTATCGAGGTCCTCTCTGGAAACACCATATATTTT.

The J gene is TRBJ2-2, the V gene TRBV5-1; maybe TRBD2 (7 bases). Trimming removed 4 bases from V and 3 bases from J, with 13 bases in between. The CDR3 is 15 residues long. Germline V gene data show CDR1 as SGHRS and CDR2 as YFSETQ. CDR3 bases: TGCGCCAGCAGCGAACAGGGAGGGGACACCGGGGAGCTGTTTTTT. Translation: CASSEQGGDTGELFF.

The chain employs TRBV10-2 and TRBJ2-7, with D maybe TRBD2 (6 bases). The CDR3 has 13 amino acids. Germline V lookup: CDR1 WSHSY, CDR2 SAAADI. V was clipped by 6 bases and J by 2 bases, with 11 bases between them. The DNA of the CDR3 is TGCGCCAGCAGGCTAGCGAGTGCCTACGAGCAGTACTTC. Amino acids: CASRLASAYEQYF.

The chain has TRBV15 and TRBJ2-1; no definite D call. Germline V gene data show CDR1 as LNHNV and CDR2 as YYDKDF (reference sequence). V was clipped by 0 bases and J by 11 bases, with 8 bases between them. CDR3 size: 12 residues. CDR3 bases: TGTGCCACCAGCAGAGACTTGTTCCAGCAGTTCTTC. Encoded protein: CATSRDLFQQFF.

This clone was found once. V is TRBV7-2 and J is TRBJ2-1; no definite D call. This CDR3 has 13 residues. Trimming removed 1 base from V and 3 bases from J, with 4 bases in between. Germline CDR1 reads SGHTA; CDR2 reads FQGNSA. The CDR3 DNA sequence: TGTGCCAGCAGCTTAGGAGACTACAATGAGCAGTTCTTC. As protein: CASSLGDYNEQFF. The variable domain in full, completed from reference TRBV7-2 and TRBJ2-1, reads GAGVSQSPSNKVTEKGKDVELRCDPISGHTALYWYRQSLGQGLEFLIYFQGNSAPDKSGLPSDRFSAERTGGSVSTLTIQRTQQEDSAVYLCASSLGDYNEQFFGPGTRLTVL.

The genes are TRBV4-1 and TRBJ2-1; 11 nucleotides line up with TRBD2. The CDR3 length is 16 residues. V lost 0 bases, J lost 11 bases, and 9 bases stayed unmatched. The germline CDR1 and CDR2 sequences are MGHRA and YSYEKL. This CDR3 reads CASSQDEASGGRKQFF. The CDR3, as DNA: TGCGCCAGCAGCCAAGATGAGGCTAGCGGGGGGCGGAAGCAGTTCTTC.

The chain has TRBV21-1 and TRBJ2-7; the listed D gene, TRBD2, was not tested against the DNA. TRBV21-1 is designated a pseudogene. This CDR3 spans 11 amino acids. CDR3 sequence (DNA): TGTGCCAGCGGAGGAGAGGGCGAGCAGTACGTC. Translation: CASGGEGEQYV.

The chain recombines TRBV7-2 with TRBJ1-6, with D possibly TRBD1 on 6 matching bases. Between the trimmed V and J ends, which lost 4 bases and 7 bases, there was a span of 11 bases. CDR1 is SGHTA, CDR2 FQGNSA, per germline. The CDR3 spans 14 residues. This chain's CDR3 is CASSWQQGNSPLHF. DNA of the CDR3: TGTGCCAGCAGCTGGCAACAGGGCAATTCACCCCTCCACTTT.

V gene TRBV5-6 combines with J gene TRBJ1-3, with D uncertain. Germline V gene data show CDR1 as SGHDT and CDR2 as YYEEEE. V was clipped by 4 bases and J by 0 bases, with 14 bases between them. The CDR3 consists of 16 residues. In DNA, the CDR3 is TGTGCCAGCAGCGACGACACGTCGGACTCTGGAAACACCATATATTTT. Amino acid sequence: CASSDDTSDSGNTIYF.

The gene calls are TRBV3-1 (or the pseudogene TRBV3-2) and TRBJ1-5, with no clear D. Germline CDR1 reads LGHDT; CDR2 reads YNNKEL (reference sequence). This CDR3 contains 17 residues. With 1 base removed from V and 2 bases from J, the gap between germline ends came to 15 bases. In nucleotides, the CDR3 is TGTGCCAGCAGCCAAGGGCGTTCGGGGTTCGGCAATCAGCCCCAGCATTTT. It codes for CASSQGRSGFGNQPQHF.

The CDR3 sequence is CATRDSGGEKLFF. CDR3 sequence (DNA): TGTGCCACTCGGGACAGCGGCGGAGAAAAACTGTTTTTT. J is TRBJ1-4 and V is TRBV2; 7 bases agree with TRBD1. The length of the CDR3 is 13 residues. Germline trimming cut 10 bases from V and 8 bases from J; bases unmatched to any gene: 10. Germline lookup yields CDR1 SNHLY and CDR2 FYNNEI.

V usage is TRBV6-6 and J usage is TRBJ2-2; 10 nucleotides agree with TRBD2. The CDR3 contains 15 residues. V gave up 6 bases and J gave up 7 bases; unmatched junction bases: 8. Germline assignment: CDR1 MNHNY and CDR2 SVGAGI (reference sequence). CDR3 DNA: TGTGCCAGCAGACTTACTAGCGGGGCAGGCGGGGAGCTGTTTTTT. Its translation: CASRLTSGAGGELFF.

This rearrangement joins TRBV28 to TRBJ2-2; the D is unclear. The CDR3 has 14 amino acids. V was shortened by 3 bases and J by 5 bases, with 10 bases between the two germline ends. Germline lookup yields CDR1 MDHEN and CDR2 SYDVKM. The CDR3 DNA follows: TGTGCCAGCAGTTTGGGCGAAAGGACCGGGGAGCTGTTTTTT. Its protein product is CASSLGERTGELFF.

The V gene is TRBV5-1, the J gene TRBJ2-2, with 9 bases that match TRBD1. After removal of 4 bases from V and 5 bases from J, the junction contained 6 bases not matched to a gene. The CDR3 sequence is 15 residues long. CDR1 SGHRS and CDR2 YFSETQ come from the germline V gene. The CDR3 bases are TGCGCCAGCAGCCGTGGACAGGGGCGGACCGGGGAGCTGTTTTTT. This codes for CASSRGQGRTGELFF.

In DNA form, the CDR3 reads TGCGCCAGCAACGAGGGATCTGGAAACACCATATATTTT. Its protein product is CASNEGSGNTIYF. This sequence joins TRBV5-1 and TRBJ1-3, with D unresolved. CDR3 length: 13 residues. The V and J ends lost 6 bases and 1 base respectively, with 8 bases between them. Germline values: CDR1 SGHRS, CDR2 YFSETQ.